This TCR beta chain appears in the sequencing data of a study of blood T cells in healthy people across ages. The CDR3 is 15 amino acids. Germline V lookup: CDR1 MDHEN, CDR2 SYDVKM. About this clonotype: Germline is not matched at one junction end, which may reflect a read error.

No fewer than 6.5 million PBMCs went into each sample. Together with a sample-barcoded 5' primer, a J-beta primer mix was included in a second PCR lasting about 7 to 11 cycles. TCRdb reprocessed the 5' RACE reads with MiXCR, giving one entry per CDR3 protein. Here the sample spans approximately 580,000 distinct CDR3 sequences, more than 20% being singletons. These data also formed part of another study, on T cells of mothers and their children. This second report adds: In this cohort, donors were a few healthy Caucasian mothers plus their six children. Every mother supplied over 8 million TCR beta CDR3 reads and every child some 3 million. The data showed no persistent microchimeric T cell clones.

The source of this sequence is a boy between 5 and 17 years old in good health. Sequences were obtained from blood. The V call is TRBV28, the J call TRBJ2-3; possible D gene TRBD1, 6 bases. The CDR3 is CAGSLQGSYTDTQYF. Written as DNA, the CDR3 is TGTGCCGGCAGTCTTCAGGGGTCGTACACAGATACGCAGTATTTT.